The entry below describes one T cell receptor (beta chain). This sample holds PBMCs from around 9.9 ml fresh peripheral blood. This entry belongs to a study of T cells in Graves' hyperthyroidism and ophthalmopathy. At the level of the study: Before treatment of any kind, peripheral blood was taken at initial diagnosis.

The germline V gene encodes CDR1 LNHDA and CDR2 SQIVND (reference sequence). The length of the CDR3 is 13 residues. V shed 6 bases, J shed 6 bases, and the junction held 5 bases outside the gene matches. Authors of the study amplified TCR beta CDR3 regions from RNA transcripts. HTBI primers were the set used in a first-round RT-PCR of the TCR CDR3. TCRdb passed the multiplex PCR reads through MiXCR, listing each CDR3 protein once. Of 350,000 or so distinct CDR3 sequences listed, about 15% are singletons. The specimen was blood. This clonotype was obtained from a woman aged 25 to 39 with Graves' hyperthyroidism that later progressed to Graves' ophthalmopathy. The genes are TRBV19 and TRBJ2-1; 7 positions agree with TRBD2. The CDR3 is CASSLADINEQFF. The CDR3 nucleotides read TGTGCCAGTAGCCTAGCGGACATCAATGAGCAGTTCTTC.